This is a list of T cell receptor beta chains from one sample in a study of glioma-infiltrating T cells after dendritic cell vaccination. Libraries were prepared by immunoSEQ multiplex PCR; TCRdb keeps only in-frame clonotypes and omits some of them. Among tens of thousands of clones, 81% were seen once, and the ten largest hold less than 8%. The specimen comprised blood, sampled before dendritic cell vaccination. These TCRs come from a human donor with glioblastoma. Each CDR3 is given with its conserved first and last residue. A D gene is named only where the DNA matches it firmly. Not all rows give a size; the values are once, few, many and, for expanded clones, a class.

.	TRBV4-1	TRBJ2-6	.	TGCGCCAGCAGCCAAGACAGTCTTTCTGGGGCCAACGTCCTGACTTTC	CASSQDSLSGANVLTF
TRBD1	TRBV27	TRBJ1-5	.	TGTGCCAGCAGTAGGACAGGGGTATATCAGCCCCAGCATTTT	CASSRTGVYQPQHF
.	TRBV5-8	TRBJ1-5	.	TGTGCCAGCACGGTGGACAGTCGTCAGCCCCAGCATTTT	CASTVDSRQPQHF
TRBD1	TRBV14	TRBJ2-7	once	TGTGCCAGCAGCCATGCCGGGACAGGACACGGCGAGCAGTACTTC	CASSHAGTGHGEQYF
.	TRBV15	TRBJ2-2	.	TGTGCCACCAGCAGAGAACCTCAGGGGTTTGCGAACACCGGGGAGCTGTTTTTT	CATSREPQGFANTGELFF
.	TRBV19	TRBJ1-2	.	TGTGCCAGTAGTATAGATCTTCGGGGGAACTATGGCTACACCTTC	CASSIDLRGNYGYTF
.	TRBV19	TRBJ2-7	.	TGTGCCAGTAGTCCGGGTGGGGCCTACGAGCAGTACTTC	CASSPGGAYEQYF
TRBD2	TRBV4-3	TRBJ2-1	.	TGCGCCAGCAGCCAAGAGCCCCTAGCGGGGGCTGAGCAGTTCTTC	CASSQEPLAGAEQFF
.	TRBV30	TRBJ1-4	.	TGTGCCTGGAGGGGGACTCAGATTGAAAAACTGTTTTTT	CAWRGTQIEKLFF
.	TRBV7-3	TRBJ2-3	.	TGTGCCAGCAGCTTCAGGGGGGCGCCAGATACGCAGTATTTT	CASSFRGAPDTQYF
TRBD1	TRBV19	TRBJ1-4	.	TGTGCCAGTAGTATTGGACAGGGTGGAGAAAAACTGTTTTTT	CASSIGQGGEKLFF
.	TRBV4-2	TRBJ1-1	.	TGTGCCAGCAGCCATGGCCGGAACACTGAAGCTTTCTTT	CASSHGRNTEAFF
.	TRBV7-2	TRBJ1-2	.	TGTGCCAGCAGCCGGGTGGAAGATGGCTACACCTTC	CASSRVEDGYTF
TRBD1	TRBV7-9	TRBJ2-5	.	TGTGCCAGCACCAAGGGGGGGGACAGGGGAGAGACCCAGTACTTC	CASTKGGDRGETQYF
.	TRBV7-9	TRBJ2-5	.	TGTGCCAGCAGCTTAGGACTAGGACAAGAGACCCAGTACTTC	CASSLGLGQETQYF
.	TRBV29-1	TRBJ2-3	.	TGCAGCGTCTCACTACACAGCACAGATACGCAGTATTTT	CSVSLHSTDTQYF